Following are 27 T cell receptor beta chains from one sample sequenced in a study of blood T cell repertoires in COVID-19 (TCRdb year 2020). The library was generated by the immunoSEQ multiplex PCR assay. The immuneACCESS repertoire file appears here via TCRdb, limited to in-frame rearrangements. These files lack a portion of the clones; in checked studies, under half of the deficit traces to unresolved V genes, and the cause of the others is not known. Recorded for this sample are under 450,000 clones; 70% to 90% of them occurred a single time. The top ten constitute about 12% of the sample. The specimen sequenced was peripheral blood. The receptor source for this set is a woman aged 45-59 years with COVID-19, enrolled during active disease.

This sequence joins TRBV4-2 and TRBJ2-1; 12 bases are shared with TRBD2. J lost 0 bases, V lost 4 bases, and 7 bases had no gene match. Germline V gene lookup returns CDR1 LGHNA and CDR2 YNFKEQ. CDR3 size: 18 residues. The DNA of the CDR3 is TGTGCCAGCAGCCGGACTAGCGGGGTTACTAGCTCCTACAATGAGCAGTTCTTC. Translated: CASSRTSGVTSSYNEQFF.

The chain recombines TRBV14 with TRBJ2-1; TRBD2 matches at 9 bases. The V and J ends lost 4 bases and 15 bases, in that order; junction bases with no gene match: 10. The CDR3 totals 13 residues. The germline V gene has CDR1 SGHDN and CDR2 FVKESK. CDR3 DNA sequence: TGTGCCAGCAGCCGAGCGGGGGGCGCCGGCCGGTTCTTC. Residues: CASSRAGGAGRFF.

The chain joins TRBV9 to TRBJ1-2, with TRBD1 matching 7 bases. The CDR3 loop spans 13 amino acids. Germline V gene sequence: CDR1 SGDLS, CDR2 YYNGEE. Unmatched junction bases numbered 4, after V lost 4 bases and J lost 4 bases. The CDR3 sequence is CASSPGGSYGYTF. In DNA form, the CDR3 reads TGTGCCAGCAGCCCAGGGGGGAGCTATGGCTACACCTTC.

The chain joins TRBV6-5 to TRBJ1-4, with D possibly TRBD1 on 6 matching bases. CDR1 is MNHEY, CDR2 SVGAGI, per germline. CDR3 length: 14 amino acids. V lost 5 bases and J lost 3, with 10 bases in between. This chain's CDR3 is CASSRTASNEKLFF. The CDR3, as DNA: TGTGCCAGCAGTCGGACAGCCTCTAATGAAAAACTGTTTTTT.

The chain uses TRBV19 and TRBJ2-2; 7 bases are shared with TRBD1. The CDR3 spans 15 residues. Trimming took 2 bases from V and 1 from J; bases not matched to a gene: 1. Germline V gene data show CDR1 as LNHDA and CDR2 as SQIVND (reference sequence). CDR3 coding DNA: TGTGCCAGTAGTATACGACAGGGGAACACCGGGGAGCTGTTTTTT. This sequence encodes CASSIRQGNTGELFF.

This chain's CDR3 is CASSIGGGETAFF. As DNA, the CDR3 is TGTGCCAGTAGTATCGGCGGAGGTGAGACAGCTTTCTTT. The V call is TRBV19, the J call TRBJ1-1; no reliable D call. The germline V gene encodes CDR1 LNHDA and CDR2 SQIVND (reference sequence). The V end lost 3 bases, the J end lost 10 bases, and 15 bases lay between the germline ends. This CDR3 has 13 amino acids.

This sequence joins TRBV11-2 and TRBJ1-6; 10 bases are shared with TRBD1. Germline CDR1 and CDR2: SGHAT and FQNNGV. CDR3 length equals 16 residues. J was trimmed by 7 bases and V by 5 bases; bases with no gene match: 8. The CDR3 loop reads CASSPTPGQGNSPLHF. The CDR3 bases are TGTGCCAGCAGCCCAACGCCGGGACAGGGGAATTCACCCCTCCACTTT.

This chain joins TRBV19 and TRBJ1-6; perhaps TRBD1 as D (5 bases). In germline, CDR1 is LNHDA, CDR2 SQIVND (reference sequence). V lost 5 bases to trimming and J lost 7 bases, with 15 bases between them. The CDR3 length is 15 residues. CDR3 residues: CASSLGTYENSPLHF. CDR3 DNA: TGTGCCAGTAGTCTCGGGACTTACGAGAATTCACCCCTCCACTTT.

This sequence joins TRBV6-1 and TRBJ1-2, with 9 bases that match TRBD1. Germline V lookup: CDR1 MNHNS, CDR2 SASEGT. CDR3 length equals 15 residues. Losses at the gene ends were 2 bases for V and 7 bases for J; bases not matched to a gene: 8. The CDR3 coding sequence is TGTGCCAGCAGTGAAAGAAGGGACAGGGTCTCTGGCTACACCTTC. Translating it yields CASSERRDRVSGYTF.

This chain links TRBV9 with TRBJ2-2; D might be TRBD2 (5 bases). The germline V and J ends were trimmed by 7 bases and 7 bases, with 8 bases remaining between them. This CDR3 comprises 11 residues. Germline values: CDR1 SGDLS, CDR2 YYNGEE. The CDR3 DNA reads TGTGCCAGCGGGAGTGGCGGGGAGCTGTTTTTT. Its translation is CASGSGGELFF.

V usage is TRBV4-1 and J usage is TRBJ2-7; D gene unclear. Deletions cut 0 bases from V and 1 base from J, with 7 bases between. CDR1 MGHRA and CDR2 YSYEKL come from the germline V gene. This CDR3 is built from 14 residues. The CDR3 region has the DNA TGCGCCAGCAGCCAAGATACTTATTCCTACGAGCAGTACTTC. Amino acid sequence: CASSQDTYSYEQYF.

This chain uses TRBV3-1 (or the pseudogene TRBV3-2) with TRBJ2-7; a weak D match, TRBD2 (6 bases). The germline V and J ends were trimmed by 1 base and 4 bases, with 11 bases remaining between them. The V gene's germline CDR1 is LGHDT and CDR2 YNNKEL (reference sequence). CDR3 length: 14 residues. The chain's CDR3 is CASSQVPGGYEQYF. The CDR3 DNA follows: TGTGCCAGCAGCCAAGTTCCCGGGGGATACGAGCAGTACTTC.

The genes are TRBV30 and TRBJ2-3; TRBD2 agrees at 10 bases. Trimming took 3 bases from V and 4 from J; bases not matched to a gene: 7. This CDR3 has 15 amino acids. Germline values: CDR1 GTSNPN, CDR2 SVGIG (reference sequence). The CDR3 region has the DNA TGTGCCTGGAGGCGGGGAGCGGGGGGGCCAGATACGCAGTATTTT. It codes for CAWRRGAGGPDTQYF.

This clone has only a few counts. The chain has TRBV18 and TRBJ2-3; no reliable D call. This CDR3 comprises 17 residues. V lost 3 bases to trimming and J lost 1 base, with 17 bases between them. Germline CDR1 KGHSH, CDR2 LQKENI. CDR3 protein: CASSPPRSPSGTDTQYF. The CDR3 DNA follows: TGTGCCAGCTCACCCCCCCGGTCCCCGTCGGGCACAGATACGCAGTATTTT.

The chain employs TRBV5-6 and TRBJ2-1; 11 nucleotides agree with TRBD2. From germline, CDR1 is SGHDT and CDR2 YYEEEE. CDR3 length: 15 amino acids. Trimming took 0 bases from V and 7 from J; bases not matched to a gene: 3. The CDR3, as DNA: TGTGCCAGCAGCTTGGGGCTAGCGGGGGGAAATGAGCAGTTCTTC. Translation gives CASSLGLAGGNEQFF.

The chain combines TRBV28 with TRBJ1-1; D uncertain. Trimming removed 7 bases from V and 5 bases from J, with 20 bases in between. The CDR3 has 15 residues. Germline V gene data show CDR1 as MDHEN and CDR2 as SYDVKM. CDR3: CASTPGGLGGTEAFF. The DNA of the CDR3 is TGTGCCAGCACTCCCGGCGGTCTGGGTGGGACTGAAGCTTTCTTT.

The chain carries TRBV7-3 and TRBJ2-7; D uncertain. Per the germline V gene, CDR1 is SGHTA and CDR2 is FQGTGA. The CDR3 spans 15 residues. V was pared by 5 bases and J by 4 bases, with 18 bases between. The CDR3 sequence: CASSPSPAADYEQYF. Here the CDR3 DNA reads TGTGCCAGCAGCCCCAGCCCTGCGGCCGATTACGAGCAGTACTTC.

The chain links TRBV13 to TRBJ2-5; 8 bases align to TRBD2. Germline V CDR1 and CDR2: PRHDT, FYEKMQ (reference sequence). V dropped 6 bases and J dropped 2; count of bases not matched to a gene: 5. This CDR3 comprises 14 residues. CDR3 in DNA: TGTGCCAGCAGTTCCGGGACTAGGCAAGAGACCCAGTACTTC. Translating gives CASSSGTRQETQYF.

This clone is a singleton in its sample. This chain connects TRBV9 to TRBJ2-4; D perhaps matches TRBD2 (5 bases). V lost 4 bases to trimming and J lost 6 bases, with 20 bases between them. CDR1 is SGDLS, CDR2 YYNGEE, per germline. CDR3 size: 16 residues. The CDR3 DNA sequence: TGTGCCAGCAGCCCTCAGGCCGACTACTTCGTAAACATTCAGTACTTC. Translated, it gives CASSPQADYFVNIQYF.

The chain uses TRBV5-1 and TRBJ1-1; a weak D match, TRBD1 (5 bases). CDR3 length: 15 amino acids. Trimming took off 2 bases at V and 4 bases at J, with 15 bases between the two ends. Germline assignment: CDR1 SGHRS and CDR2 YFSETQ. CDR3 nucleotides: TGCGCCAGCAGCTTCAGGCCCGGGGGTAGCACTGAAGCTTTCTTT. Translating gives CASSFRPGGSTEAFF.

J is TRBJ2-5 and V is TRBV2, with 13 nucleotides matching TRBD2. The CDR3 contains 16 residues. Per the germline V gene, CDR1 is SNHLY and CDR2 is FYNNEI. The V gene end was trimmed by 4 bases and the J gene end by 5 bases; junction bases not matched to a gene: 7. The CDR3 bases are TGTGCCAGCAGTGCCCGACTAGCGGGGGGCCAGGAGACCCAGTACTTC. Translating gives CASSARLAGGQETQYF.

This chain connects TRBV10-2 to TRBJ2-2, with D hard to call. The germline CDR1 and CDR2 sequences are WSHSY and SAAADI. The V gene lost 1 base and the J gene lost 1 base, with 4 bases spanning the gap. CDR3 length equals 14 residues. CDR3 coding DNA: TGCGCCAGCAGTGAGTACTTGAACACCGGGGAGCTGTTTTTT. Encoded protein: CASSEYLNTGELFF.

V usage is TRBV24-1 and J usage is TRBJ2-3, with 8 bases fitting TRBD2. This CDR3 region has 16 residues. The germline V gene has CDR1 KGHDR and CDR2 SFDVKD. The V gene end was trimmed by 5 bases and the J gene end by 9 bases; junction bases not matched to a gene: 15. CDR3 nucleotide sequence: TGTGCCACCAGTGCCCCAGAACGGGGGGGCGTGAAGACGCAGTATTTT. This encodes CATSAPERGGVKTQYF.

The V and J genes are TRBV9 and TRBJ1-3; D unclear. Trimming removed 0 bases at V and 4 bases at J, with 11 bases between. Germline V CDR1 and CDR2: SGDLS, YYNGEE. The CDR3 is 15 residues long. CDR3 sequence (DNA): TGTGCCAGCAGCGTAGGGGGAGCTACGGGAAACACCATATATTTT. It codes for CASSVGGATGNTIYF.

The chain has TRBV6-2 or TRBV6-3 and TRBJ2-2, with 9 bases lining up with TRBD2. The V segment lost 2 bases and the J segment 1 base; nucleotides outside the gene matches: 5. This CDR3 spans 17 amino acids. CDR1 and CDR2 from the germline V gene are MNHEY and SVGEGT. The CDR3 DNA reads TGTGCCAGCAGTTACAAGGTGACTAGCGGGAACACCGGGGAGCTGTTTTTT. Amino acids: CASSYKVTSGNTGELFF.

The V gene is TRBV2, the J gene TRBJ1-2; D not resolved. From germline, CDR1 is SNHLY and CDR2 FYNNEI. Trimming removed 8 bases from V and 2 bases from J, with 12 bases in between. The CDR3 loop spans 13 amino acids. The CDR3 protein is CASGEILNYGYTF. The CDR3 nucleotides read TGTGCCAGCGGGGAGATCCTCAACTATGGCTACACCTTC.

This clone was counted once. A read error may produce the germline difference seen at one junction end. The V call is TRBV19, the J call TRBJ1-6; 12 bases align to TRBD1. The CDR3 loop spans 13 amino acids. Germline V gene lookup returns CDR1 LNHDA and CDR2 SQIVND (reference sequence). CDR3 region: CASSIGTGGTLHF. The CDR3 nucleotides read TGTGCCAGTAGCATAGGGACAGGGGGCACCCTCCACTTT.